This T cell receptor beta chain was sequenced for a study of immune reconstitution after stem cell transplant in scleroderma. TCRdb reanalysed the RT-PCR reads using MiXCR and keeps one entry per CDR3 protein. The sample has under 3,500 distinct CDR3 sequences; roughly 3.9% are singletons. The germline V gene encodes CDR1 SGHAT and CDR2 FQNNGV. The ends lost 5 bases at V and 4 bases at J; junction bases unmatched: 3. This CDR3 is 13 amino acids long. This clonotype is judged medium-sized. The source of this sequence is a human donor with systemic sclerosis. Collection of the sample occurred before or after autologous hematopoietic stem cell transplantation (not recorded which). This chain uses TRBV11-2 with TRBJ1-1; 8 bases line up with TRBD1. The CDR3 region is CASSLGQGTEAFF. CDR3 DNA: TGTGCCAGCAGCCTAGGACAGGGCACTGAAGCTTTCTTT.